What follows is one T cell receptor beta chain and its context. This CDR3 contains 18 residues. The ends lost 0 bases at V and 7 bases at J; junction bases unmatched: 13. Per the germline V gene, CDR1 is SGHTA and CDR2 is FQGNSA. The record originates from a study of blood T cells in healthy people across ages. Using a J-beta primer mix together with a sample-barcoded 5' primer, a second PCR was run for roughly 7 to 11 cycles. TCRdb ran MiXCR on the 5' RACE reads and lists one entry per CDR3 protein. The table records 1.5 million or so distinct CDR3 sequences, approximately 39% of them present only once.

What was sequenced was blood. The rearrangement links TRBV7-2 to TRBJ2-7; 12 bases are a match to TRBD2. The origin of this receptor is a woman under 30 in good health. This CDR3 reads CASSLAPLLAGGSNEQYF. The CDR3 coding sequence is TGTGCCAGCAGCTTAGCCCCACTACTAGCGGGAGGTTCCAATGAGCAGTACTTC. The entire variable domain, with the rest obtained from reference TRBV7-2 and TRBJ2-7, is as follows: GAGVSQSPSNKVTEKGKDVELRCDPISGHTALYWYRQSLGQGLEFLIYFQGNSAPDKSGLPSDRFSAERTGGSVSTLTIQRTQQEDSAVYLCASSLAPLLAGGSNEQYFGPGTRLTVT.